Listed below are T cell receptor beta chains from one sample, sequenced in a study of vaccination and CD4 T cells after COVID-19. TCRdb processed the PCR reads anew with MiXCR; each CDR3 protein has one entry. The table lists roughly 8,000 distinct CDR3 sequences, more than 35% of them singletons, with approximately 15% in the top ten. Antigen specificity for these receptors is unknown. Sequencing was carried out using CD4+ T cells from blood, cultured in vitro. Source of these receptors: a human donor in good health. Both conserved end residues are part of each CDR3. The D gene is left open where the match is weak. Clone size, where shown, is once, few, many, or a class for clones that have expanded.

>.|.|TRBJ2-7|TRBV9
TGTGCCAGCAGCGTCGACGGAGACAGTGGATGGGAGTACTTC
CASSVDGDSGWEYF
>.|.|TRBJ1-4|TRBV6-1
TGTGCCAGCAGGGCCCCCAGCGGGCACGAAAAACTGTTTTTT
CASRAPSGHEKLFF
>.|TRBD1|TRBJ2-5|TRBV18
TGTGCCAGCTCACCACGACAGGGAGAAGAGACCCAGTACTTC
CASSPRQGEETQYF
>medium-sized|.|TRBJ2-3|TRBV11-2
TGTGCCAGCAGCTTAGAGTCGGGGAATACGCAGTATTTT
CASSLESGNTQYF
>.|.|TRBJ2-7|TRBV7-3
TGTGCCAGCAGCCCGGGTGAAAGGCTCGAGCAGTACTTC
CASSPGERLEQYF
>.|.|TRBJ1-2|TRBV5-1
TGCGCCAGCAGCTTGGCTCGGGGGCCGAACTATGGCTACACCTTC
CASSLARGPNYGYTF
>.|.|TRBJ1-1|TRBV7-2
TGTGCCAGCAGCACCCAGGGAGACGCTGAAGCTTTCTTT
CASSTQGDAEAFF
>.|.|TRBJ2-5|TRBV7-2
TGTGCCAGCAGCTTAGAACTAATAGAGACCCAGTACTTC
CASSLELIETQYF
>.|.|TRBJ2-5|TRBV20-1
TGCAGTGCAGACCTAGAGACCCAGTACTTC
CSADLETQYF
>.|.|TRBJ2-2|TRBV2
TGTGCCAGCAGTGTAGGGAGGACCGGGGAGCTGTTTTTT
CASSVGRTGELFF
>.|TRBD1|TRBJ2-5|TRBV20-1
TGCAGTGCTAGAGCGGGACAGGGAATACAAGAGACCCAGTACTTC
CSARAGQGIQETQYF
>.|.|TRBJ1-5|TRBV4-2
TGTGCCAGCAGCCAAGTAGGACAAAATAGCGGGGCCCAGCATTTT
CASSQVGQNSGAQHF
>.|.|TRBJ2-3|TRBV20-1
TGCAGTGCTGCACTTTACGCCCCAGATACGCAGTATTTT
CSAALYAPDTQYF
>.|TRBD1|TRBJ2-2|TRBV6-4
TGTGCCAGCAGTTCAGGACAGGACACCGGGGAGCTGTTTTTT
CASSSGQDTGELFF
>.|.|TRBJ1-5|TRBV30
TGTGCCTGGAGTGGCTCCAATAGCAATCAGCCCCAGCATTTT
CAWSGSNSNQPQHF
>few|.|TRBJ1-2|TRBV6-1
TGTGCCAGCAACCTTCAGGGCGACTATGGCTACACCTTC
CASNLQGDYGYTF
>few|TRBD1|TRBJ1-6|TRBV6-1
TGTGCCAGCCAAGGACAGGGGGAGAATTCACCCCTCCACTTT
CASQGQGENSPLHF
>few|.|TRBJ1-2|TRBV20-1
TGCAGTGCTACAGGGGCGGGTGGCTACACCTTC
CSATGAGGYTF
>.|.|TRBJ2-5|TRBV19
TGTGCCAGTAGTGGGGGACAAGAGACCCAGTACTTC
CASSGGQETQYF
>.|TRBD2|TRBJ2-1|TRBV30
TGTGCCTGGAAGCGACTAGCGGGGGCCAATGAGCAGTTCTTC
CAWKRLAGANEQFF
>few|.|TRBJ1-3|TRBV20-1
TGCAGTGCTAGAGGATCCCCAGCGGGGGGTGGAAACACCATATATTTT
CSARGSPAGGGNTIYF
>.|.|TRBJ1-2|TRBV4-2
TGTGCCAGCAGCCAAGATTTAGTGGTCTATGGCTACACCTTC
CASSQDLVVYGYTF
>.|.|TRBJ1-1|TRBV29-1
TGCAGCGTTGAACCCGTATTAGGCACTGAAGCTTTCTTT
CSVEPVLGTEAFF
>few|.|TRBJ1-1|TRBV10-3
TGTGCCATCACCTCAGAGGGGACTGAAGCTTTCTTT
CAITSEGTEAFF
>few|.|TRBJ1-5|TRBV12-3/TRBV12-4
TGTGCCAGCAGTTTCTCAGGGGATCGCCAGCCCCAGCATTTT
CASSFSGDRQPQHF
>few|.|TRBJ2-6|TRBV6-1
TGTGCCAGCAGTGAGCCGGGACAAAGATTCTCTGGGGCCAACGTCCTGACTTTC
CASSEPGQRFSGANVLTF
>.|.|TRBJ1-1|TRBV21-1
TGTGCCAGCAGCAAAGAGGAGACCCTTCTTAAGCTAGCTTTCTTT
CASSKEETLLKLAFF
>once|.|TRBJ2-7|TRBV6-1
TGTGCCAGCAGGGCTATGGCCTACGAGCAGTACTTC
CASRAMAYEQYF
>once|.|TRBJ1-1|TRBV30
TGTGCCTGGAGTATGCACGTTATTATGAACACTGAAGCTTTCTTT
CAWSMHVIMNTEAFF
>.|TRBD1|TRBJ1-2|TRBV10-3
TGTGCCATCAGTGAGCAACAGGGGAAGGTCTATGGCTACACCTTC
CAISEQQGKVYGYTF
>.|TRBD1|TRBJ1-2|TRBV25-1
TGTGCCAGCAGTAGGGACAGGGCTAGAGGCTACACCTTC
CASSRDRARGYTF
>.|.|TRBJ1-1|TRBV5-1
TGCGCCAGCAGCTGGGGCGGGGGAGTGATAACTGAAGCTTTCTTT
CASSWGGGVITEAFF
>.|TRBD1|TRBJ2-3|TRBV12-3/TRBV12-4
TGTGCCAGCAGTTTAAGGGACAGGGATACGCAGTATTTT
CASSLRDRDTQYF
>.|.|TRBJ2-1|TRBV20-1
TGCAGTGCTGGCAGGGGTGGTAGAAATGAGCAGTTCTTC
CSAGRGGRNEQFF
>few|.|TRBJ1-6|TRBV25-1
TGTGCCAGCAATAGAGGATCCTATAATTCACCCCTCCACTTT
CASNRGSYNSPLHF
>.|TRBD1|TRBJ2-1|TRBV7-6
TGTGCTAGCAGCGGCGGGACAGGGGACCACAATGAGCAGTTCTTC
CASSGGTGDHNEQFF
>.|.|TRBJ2-2|TRBV12-3/TRBV12-4
TGTGCCAGCAGACGAACGCAGGTGACCGGGGAGCTGTTTTTT
CASRRTQVTGELFF
>.|.|TRBJ1-5|TRBV20-1
TGCAGTGCATCTACGATAGGGGTAGATCAGCCCCAGCATTTT
CSASTIGVDQPQHF
>.|.|TRBJ1-2|TRBV20-1
TGCAGTGCCCCGGGACCTAAAAAGTTTGGCTACACCTTC
CSAPGPKKFGYTF
>.|.|TRBJ2-4|TRBV30
TGTGCCTGGAGTGTGGGGACCAAAAACATTCAGTACTTC
CAWSVGTKNIQYF
>medium-sized|.|TRBJ2-3|TRBV21-1
TGTGCCAGCAGCGAAATGGTAACTTCCACAGATACGCAGTATTTT
CASSEMVTSTDTQYF
>.|TRBD1|TRBJ1-1|TRBV19
TGTGCCAGTAGTAGGACAGGGGGGCTTGGGACTGAAGCTTTCTTT
CASSRTGGLGTEAFF
>.|TRBD1|TRBJ1-2|TRBV6-1
TGTGCCAGCAGTGGGACAGGGGGGGTGAACTATGGCTACACCTTC
CASSGTGGVNYGYTF
>.|.|TRBJ1-2|TRBV30
TGTGCCTGGGCGTTCGGGTCAGGTGGTGGCTACACCTTC
CAWAFGSGGGYTF
>large|.|TRBJ2-1|TRBV20-1
TGCAGTGCTATATTAACAGGCTCCTACAATGAGCAGTTCTTC
CSAILTGSYNEQFF
>.|.|TRBJ2-2|TRBV12-3/TRBV12-4
TGTGCCAGCAGCCTGGGACCGGGACATAGCACCGGGGAGCTGTTTTTT
CASSLGPGHSTGELFF
>few|.|TRBJ1-4|TRBV10-3
TGTGCCATCAGTGAGTCAGGTGAAAAACTGTTTTTT
CAISESGEKLFF
>.|TRBD1|TRBJ2-5|TRBV11-2
TGTGCCAGCAGCTTAGCCCCGGACAGGGCCCAAGAGACCCAGTACTTC
CASSLAPDRAQETQYF
>.|.|TRBJ1-6|TRBV19
TGTGCCAGTAGTATGGGGGGGACGCCGAATTCACCCCTCCACTTT
CASSMGGTPNSPLHF
>.|.|TRBJ1-5|TRBV2
TGTGCCAGCAGTGTAGGGCAGGGTAGGGGCTATAGCAATCAGCCCCAGCATTTT
CASSVGQGRGYSNQPQHF
>.|.|TRBJ1-5|TRBV4-2
TGTGCCAGCAGCCAAGATGGGGGCGGTAGCAATCAGCCCCAGCATTTT
CASSQDGGGSNQPQHF
>.|TRBD2|TRBJ2-3|TRBV7-9
TGTGCCAGCAATAGCGGGGGGACCACAGATACGCAGTATTTT
CASNSGGTTDTQYF